The rows below give T cell receptor beta chains drawn from one sample of a study of T cell repertoires in cytomegalovirus infection. Antigens of these TCRs are unknown. Via MiXCR, TCRdb re-called the reads, giving one row per CDR3 protein. The table shows around 430,000 distinct CDR3 sequences, with about two fifths occurring only once. The material was cultured PBMCs, obtained from culture after CMV antigen stimulation. The receptors were gathered from a human donor in good health (CMV status not recorded). Some clones in this sample may be carry-over from other donors' samples. The CDR3 runs from the conserved cysteine through the conserved F or W. Each record gives: J gene, clone size, V gene, D gene, CDR3 protein, CDR3 DNA. D genes are given only for firm matches. Clone size, where shown, is once, few, many, or a class for clones that have expanded.

j_gene: TRBJ1-5
abundance: NA
v_gene: TRBV6-1
d_gene: NA
CDR3aa: CASSEAGIYSNQPQHF
CDR3nt: TGTGCCAGCAGTGAAGCTGGGATTTATAGCAATCAGCCCCAGCATTTT

j_gene: TRBJ2-1
abundance: many
v_gene: TRBV7-2
d_gene: NA
CDR3aa: CASSLGGVYNEQFF
CDR3nt: TGTGCCAGCAGCTTAGGAGGGGTCTACAATGAGCAGTTCTTC

j_gene: TRBJ1-1
abundance: few
v_gene: TRBV18
d_gene: NA
CDR3aa: CASSPVSQTNTEAFF
CDR3nt: TGTGCCAGCTCACCTGTAAGTCAAACCAACACTGAAGCTTTCTTT

j_gene: TRBJ2-1
abundance: NA
v_gene: TRBV6-6
d_gene: NA
CDR3aa: CASSYLKQGYNEQFF
CDR3nt: TGTGCCAGCAGTTACCTTAAACAGGGTTACAATGAGCAGTTCTTC

j_gene: TRBJ1-1
abundance: many
v_gene: TRBV7-2
d_gene: NA
CDR3aa: CASSPGRRAEAFF
CDR3nt: TGTGCCAGCAGCCCCGGGCGGAGGGCTGAAGCTTTCTTT

j_gene: TRBJ2-3
abundance: NA
v_gene: TRBV7-8
d_gene: TRBD2
CDR3aa: CASSSAGLGRDTQYF
CDR3nt: TGTGCCAGCAGCTCCGCGGGACTAGGAAGAGATACGCAGTATTTT

j_gene: TRBJ2-3
abundance: few
v_gene: TRBV2
d_gene: NA
CDR3aa: CASSVGGGTDTQYF
CDR3nt: TGTGCCAGCAGTGTGGGCGGAGGCACAGATACGCAGTATTTT

j_gene: TRBJ2-5
abundance: NA
v_gene: TRBV7-2
d_gene: NA
CDR3aa: CASSPLLRAGIQETQYF
CDR3nt: TGTGCCAGCAGCCCGCTCTTAAGGGCGGGCATCCAAGAGACCCAGTACTTC

j_gene: TRBJ1-2
abundance: NA
v_gene: TRBV6-1
d_gene: NA
CDR3aa: CASRAQIGGYGYTF
CDR3nt: TGTGCCAGCAGGGCCCAAATTGGCGGGTATGGCTACACCTTC

j_gene: TRBJ1-5
abundance: NA
v_gene: TRBV2
d_gene: TRBD1
CDR3aa: CASSDEAGGGQPQHF
CDR3nt: TGTGCCAGCAGTGATGAGGCAGGGGGCGGTCAGCCCCAGCATTTT

j_gene: TRBJ2-2
abundance: few
v_gene: TRBV7-2
d_gene: TRBD2
CDR3aa: CASSRLGLAETNTGELFF
CDR3nt: TGTGCCAGCAGCCGGCTGGGACTAGCGGAAACGAACACCGGGGAGCTGTTTTTT

j_gene: TRBJ1-2
abundance: few
v_gene: TRBV19
d_gene: NA
CDR3aa: CASSTPVRTYGYTF
CDR3nt: TGTGCCAGTAGTACCCCCGTGAGGACCTATGGCTACACCTTC

j_gene: TRBJ1-5
abundance: NA
v_gene: TRBV6-6
d_gene: NA
CDR3aa: CASSYSPQSLDASNQPQHF
CDR3nt: TGTGCCAGCAGTTACTCCCCCCAATCTTTGGACGCTAGCAATCAGCCCCAGCATTTT

j_gene: TRBJ1-2
abundance: NA
v_gene: TRBV2
d_gene: NA
CDR3aa: CASTETGQRSFGYTF
CDR3nt: TGTGCCAGCACCGAGACTGGACAGCGTTCGTTCGGCTACACCTTC

j_gene: TRBJ1-1
abundance: NA
v_gene: TRBV18
d_gene: NA
CDR3aa: CASSPSRSGEAFF
CDR3nt: TGTGCCAGCTCACCAAGCCGGTCGGGCGAAGCTTTCTTT

j_gene: TRBJ2-3
abundance: once
v_gene: TRBV18
d_gene: TRBD2
CDR3aa: CASSPRGLAGIQYF
CDR3nt: TGTGCCAGCTCACCACGAGGACTAGCGGGTATTCAGTATTTT

j_gene: TRBJ1-2
abundance: NA
v_gene: TRBV6-8
d_gene: NA
CDR3aa: CASLAGRGLNYGYTF
CDR3nt: TGTGCCAGCTTAGCAGGACGGGGGCTTAACTATGGCTACACCTTC

j_gene: TRBJ2-2
abundance: NA
v_gene: TRBV6-8
d_gene: NA
CDR3aa: CASTQRANTGELFF
CDR3nt: TGTGCCAGCACCCAGCGGGCGAACACCGGGGAGCTGTTTTTT

j_gene: TRBJ1-3
abundance: NA
v_gene: TRBV28
d_gene: TRBD1
CDR3aa: CASSSGQGRNTIYF
CDR3nt: TGTGCCAGCAGTTCAGGACAGGGGCGAAACACCATATATTTT

j_gene: TRBJ1-5
abundance: NA
v_gene: TRBV7-9
d_gene: NA
CDR3aa: CASSSGQHQPQHF
CDR3nt: TGTGCCAGCAGCTCGGGCCAGCATCAGCCCCAGCATTTT

j_gene: TRBJ2-4
abundance: NA
v_gene: TRBV29-1
d_gene: NA
CDR3aa: CSVGQGGAPNIQYF
CDR3nt: TGCAGCGTTGGGCAGGGCGGTGCCCCAAACATTCAGTACTTC

j_gene: TRBJ2-3
abundance: NA
v_gene: TRBV5-1
d_gene: TRBD1
CDR3aa: CASSYYGTGSTDTQYF
CDR3nt: TGCGCCAGCAGCTATTACGGGACAGGGAGCACAGATACGCAGTATTTT

j_gene: TRBJ1-1
abundance: NA
v_gene: TRBV11-2
d_gene: NA
CDR3aa: CASSPYTNTEAFF
CDR3nt: TGTGCCAGCAGCCCGTACACGAACACTGAAGCTTTCTTT

j_gene: TRBJ1-6
abundance: NA
v_gene: TRBV2
d_gene: NA
CDR3aa: CASIQPRGTGNSPLHF
CDR3nt: TGTGCCAGCATCCAACCCCGAGGGACGGGAAATTCACCCCTCCACTTT

j_gene: TRBJ2-5
abundance: NA
v_gene: TRBV11-2
d_gene: TRBD2
CDR3aa: CASSRTSGGPGETQYF
CDR3nt: TGTGCCAGCAGCCGGACTAGCGGGGGGCCCGGGGAGACCCAGTACTTC

j_gene: TRBJ2-2
abundance: NA
v_gene: TRBV12-3/TRBV12-4
d_gene: NA
CDR3aa: CASTPENTGELFF
CDR3nt: TGTGCCAGCACCCCGGAGAACACCGGGGAGCTGTTTTTT

j_gene: TRBJ2-4
abundance: once
v_gene: TRBV18
d_gene: NA
CDR3aa: CASSPGPGGSKNIQYF
CDR3nt: TGTGCCAGCTCACCCGGTCCAGGCGGGTCCAAAAACATTCAGTACTTC

j_gene: TRBJ2-1
abundance: few
v_gene: TRBV7-9
d_gene: NA
CDR3aa: CASSNNWRRGGVDEQFF
CDR3nt: TGTGCCAGCAGCAATAACTGGCGGCGGGGTGGTGTAGATGAGCAGTTCTTC

j_gene: TRBJ1-2
abundance: NA
v_gene: TRBV7-9
d_gene: NA
CDR3aa: CASSAVGGEEYGYTF
CDR3nt: TGTGCCAGCAGCGCAGTCGGAGGGGAGGAGTATGGCTACACCTTC

j_gene: TRBJ2-1
abundance: NA
v_gene: TRBV7-8
d_gene: TRBD2
CDR3aa: CASSSPLAGVHGEQFF
CDR3nt: TGTGCCAGCAGCTCCCCTTTGGCGGGGGTCCACGGTGAGCAGTTCTTC

j_gene: TRBJ2-1
abundance: NA
v_gene: TRBV6-2/TRBV6-3
d_gene: NA
CDR3aa: CASSDWGGREYNEQFF
CDR3nt: TGTGCCAGCAGCGATTGGGGGGGCCGGGAATACAATGAGCAGTTCTTC

j_gene: TRBJ2-7
abundance: few
v_gene: TRBV7-9
d_gene: NA
CDR3aa: CASSYQPTYEQYF
CDR3nt: TGTGCCAGCAGCTATCAGCCTACCTACGAGCAGTACTTC

j_gene: TRBJ2-1
abundance: few
v_gene: TRBV19
d_gene: NA
CDR3aa: CASYGSRPPGNEQFF
CDR3nt: TGTGCCAGTTACGGTTCTCGCCCACCAGGGAATGAGCAGTTCTTC

j_gene: TRBJ1-5
abundance: NA
v_gene: TRBV7-6
d_gene: NA
CDR3aa: CASSLAGPAGPQHF
CDR3nt: TGTGCCAGCAGCTTAGCTGGCCCGGCGGGGCCCCAGCATTTT

j_gene: TRBJ2-5
abundance: NA
v_gene: TRBV5-1
d_gene: TRBD1
CDR3aa: CASSFATGGIQETQYF
CDR3nt: TGCGCCAGCAGCTTCGCGACAGGGGGTATTCAAGAGACCCAGTACTTC

j_gene: TRBJ2-1
abundance: NA
v_gene: TRBV7-2
d_gene: NA
CDR3aa: CASSLKGGALDEQFF
CDR3nt: TGTGCCAGCAGCTTAAAGGGGGGGGCCCTTGATGAGCAGTTCTTC

j_gene: TRBJ2-7
abundance: few
v_gene: TRBV7-6
d_gene: TRBD1
CDR3aa: CASSPRQGAVYEQYF
CDR3nt: TGTGCCAGCAGCCCTCGACAGGGGGCCGTCTACGAGCAGTACTTC

j_gene: TRBJ2-1
abundance: NA
v_gene: TRBV5-4
d_gene: NA
CDR3aa: CASSLAARDNEQFF
CDR3nt: TGTGCCAGCAGCTTAGCGGCAAGGGACAATGAGCAGTTCTTC

j_gene: TRBJ2-1
abundance: NA
v_gene: TRBV11-1
d_gene: TRBD1
CDR3aa: CASSSNGFKRGRWANEQFF
CDR3nt: TGTGCCAGCAGCTCGAATGGGTTCAAGAGGGGGCGATGGGCCAATGAGCAGTTCTTC

j_gene: TRBJ2-3
abundance: NA
v_gene: TRBV6-6
d_gene: NA
CDR3aa: CASSYPRGREGDTQYF
CDR3nt: TGTGCCAGCAGTTACCCTCGGGGGAGAGAGGGAGATACGCAGTATTTT

j_gene: TRBJ2-3
abundance: NA
v_gene: TRBV7-9
d_gene: NA
CDR3aa: CASSLYGGNTDTQYF
CDR3nt: TGTGCCAGCAGCTTATACGGGGGAAACACAGATACGCAGTATTTT

j_gene: TRBJ2-2
abundance: NA
v_gene: TRBV7-6
d_gene: TRBD2
CDR3aa: CASTPGLGVLTGELFF
CDR3nt: TGTGCCAGCACCCCGGGACTAGGGGTGCTGACCGGGGAGCTGTTTTTT

j_gene: TRBJ1-2
abundance: few
v_gene: TRBV7-9
d_gene: NA
CDR3aa: CASSLDLNKDGYTF
CDR3nt: TGTGCCAGCAGCTTAGACCTCAATAAGGATGGCTACACCTTC

j_gene: TRBJ1-2
abundance: many
v_gene: TRBV7-2
d_gene: NA
CDR3aa: CASSLPSRVDYGYTF
CDR3nt: TGTGCCAGCAGCTTACCCTCCCGGGTCGACTATGGCTACACCTTC

j_gene: TRBJ1-3
abundance: NA
v_gene: TRBV7-2
d_gene: NA
CDR3aa: CASRVDQGSDTIYF
CDR3nt: TGTGCCAGTAGGGTGGACCAGGGTTCGGACACCATATATTTT

j_gene: TRBJ2-7
abundance: NA
v_gene: TRBV6-1
d_gene: NA
CDR3aa: CASSGATYEQYF
CDR3nt: TGTGCCAGCAGCGGGGCAACCTACGAGCAGTACTTC

j_gene: TRBJ1-1
abundance: NA
v_gene: TRBV4-1
d_gene: NA
CDR3aa: CASSPRVLNTEAFF
CDR3nt: TGCGCCAGCAGCCCCAGGGTTTTGAACACTGAAGCTTTCTTT

j_gene: TRBJ2-1
abundance: few
v_gene: TRBV7-9
d_gene: NA
CDR3aa: CASSLWAGSRKFF
CDR3nt: TGTGCCAGCAGCTTATGGGCGGGTTCTAGAAAGTTCTTC

j_gene: TRBJ2-3
abundance: NA
v_gene: TRBV10-3
d_gene: TRBD2
CDR3aa: CAISEPTSGYTDTQYF
CDR3nt: TGTGCCATCAGTGAGCCCACTAGCGGATACACAGATACGCAGTATTTT

j_gene: TRBJ2-2
abundance: once
v_gene: TRBV6-9
d_gene: TRBD2
CDR3aa: CASSYRTSGGQNTGELFF
CDR3nt: TGTGCCAGCAGTTATCGGACTAGCGGGGGCCAGAACACCGGGGAGCTGTTTTTT

j_gene: TRBJ2-3
abundance: few
v_gene: TRBV11-3
d_gene: NA
CDR3aa: CASSTGGQYADTQYF
CDR3nt: TGTGCCAGCAGTACGGGGGGCCAGTATGCAGATACGCAGTATTTT

j_gene: TRBJ1-1
abundance: once
v_gene: TRBV14
d_gene: NA
CDR3aa: CASSQALPTQAFF
CDR3nt: TGTGCCAGCAGCCAAGCACTCCCAACCCAGGCTTTCTTT

j_gene: TRBJ2-4
abundance: few
v_gene: TRBV7-2
d_gene: NA
CDR3aa: CASSPLIQRPKNIQYF
CDR3nt: TGTGCCAGCAGCCCTCTTATACAGCGACCAAAAAACATTCAGTACTTC

j_gene: TRBJ2-3
abundance: NA
v_gene: TRBV7-2
d_gene: NA
CDR3aa: CASSLMGRPQYF
CDR3nt: TGTGCCAGCAGCCTCATGGGGAGGCCGCAGTATTTT

j_gene: TRBJ2-1
abundance: NA
v_gene: TRBV7-6
d_gene: NA
CDR3aa: CASSLGTSVESLQFF
CDR3nt: TGTGCCAGCAGCTTAGGTACTAGTGTGGAGAGTCTCCAGTTCTTC

j_gene: TRBJ2-7
abundance: many
v_gene: TRBV7-2
d_gene: TRBD2
CDR3aa: CASSLDVSGRAKMVEQYF
CDR3nt: TGTGCCAGCAGCTTAGATGTTAGCGGGAGGGCCAAGATGGTCGAGCAGTACTTC

j_gene: TRBJ2-3
abundance: NA
v_gene: TRBV7-2
d_gene: TRBD2
CDR3aa: CASSSYPSTSGSQYTQYF
CDR3nt: TGTGCCAGCAGCTCCTACCCTTCGACTAGCGGGAGTCAATATACGCAGTATTTT

j_gene: TRBJ1-1
abundance: NA
v_gene: TRBV7-2
d_gene: NA
CDR3aa: CASSLAGVVGTEAFF
CDR3nt: TGTGCCAGCAGCTTAGCAGGGGTAGTAGGTACTGAAGCTTTCTTT

j_gene: TRBJ1-5
abundance: few
v_gene: TRBV6-6
d_gene: TRBD1
CDR3aa: CASSYQTGEGNQPQHF
CDR3nt: TGTGCCAGCAGTTACCAGACAGGGGAGGGTAATCAGCCCCAGCATTTT